The rows below give T cell receptor beta chains drawn from one sample of a study of beta chain features in type 1 diabetes. The data were produced by immunoSEQ multiplex PCR, yet TCRdb's version contains in-frame clones alone and is incomplete. This table has about 99,000 clones, roughly 28% appearing once. The sequencing input was central memory CD4+ T cells from blood. Receptor source: a woman between 18 and 29 years old with type 1 diabetes. Each CDR3 is given with its conserved first and last residue. The D gene is left open where the match is weak. For some rows the clone size is stated as once, few or many, or as a class when expanded; others skip it.

d_call	v_call	clone_size	cdr3_length	j_call	cdr3_nt	cdr3_aa
TRBD2	TRBV30	.	15	TRBJ2-5	TGTGCCTGGACCGGGGGAGGGCTACGCGGGGAGACCCAGTACTTC	CAWTGGGLRGETQYF
.	TRBV7-2	.	14	TRBJ2-2	TGTGCCAGCAGCTTAGAATATATGACCGGGGAGCTGTTTTTT	CASSLEYMTGELFF
TRBD1	TRBV12-5	.	13	TRBJ1-5	TGTGCTGCGAGTCAGGGGGTCAATCAGCCCCAGCATTTT	CAASQGVNQPQHF
.	TRBV18	few	13	TRBJ2-7	TGTGCCAGCTCACCTGCTAGCGACTACGAGCAGTACTTC	CASSPASDYEQYF
TRBD1	TRBV10-2	few	14	TRBJ1-4	TGCGCCAGCGGAAGGACAGGGTGGGATGAAAAACTGTTTTTT	CASGRTGWDEKLFF
TRBD2	TRBV28	few	15	TRBJ2-1	TGTGCCAGCAGTTTGCTAGCGGGAGGTGGCGATGAGCAGTTCTTC	CASSLLAGGGDEQFF
.	TRBV7-9	.	15	TRBJ2-1	TGTGCCAGCAGCACAGGGGGGGGCTCCTACAATGAGCAGTTCTTC	CASSTGGGSYNEQFF
TRBD1	TRBV7-2	.	15	TRBJ1-5	TGTGCCAGCAGCTTTGGACAGGGGAGAAATCAGCCCCAGCATTTT	CASSFGQGRNQPQHF
TRBD2	TRBV11-2	.	15	TRBJ2-7	TGTGCCAGCAGCTTAGCAGGGACTAGGTCTGACGAGCAGTACTTC	CASSLAGTRSDEQYF
TRBD2	TRBV4-3	.	18	TRBJ2-1	TGCGCCAGCAGCCAGTACCATGGACTAGCGGAGGGGTACAATGAGCAGTTCTTC	CASSQYHGLAEGYNEQFF
TRBD2	TRBV15	.	17	TRBJ2-1	TGTGCCACCAGCAGAGATTTAGGGCTAGCGGATAACAATGAGCAGTTCTTC	CATSRDLGLADNNEQFF
TRBD2	TRBV18	.	15	TRBJ2-5	TGTGCCAGCTCACAACTCAGCGGGAGCCAAGAGACCCAGTACTTC	CASSQLSGSQETQYF
.	TRBV6-1	.	15	TRBJ2-3	TGTGCCAGCAGTAGGGCAGGGGTGGGCCCAGATACGCAGTATTTT	CASSRAGVGPDTQYF
TRBD2	TRBV14	.	14	TRBJ2-1	TGTGCCAGCAGCCAAGTTGCGGGAGTAAATGAGCAGTTCTTC	CASSQVAGVNEQFF
.	TRBV7-8	.	15	TRBJ2-2	TGTGCCAGCTCCCGCATAGGAGGGGCCACCGGGGAGCTGTTTTTT	CASSRIGGATGELFF
.	TRBV2	.	14	TRBJ1-5	TGTGCCAGCAGTTTCGGTATAGGCAATCAGCCCCAGCATTTT	CASSFGIGNQPQHF
TRBD1	TRBV27	.	14	TRBJ2-7	TGTGCCAGCAGATATGACAGGGGGCTAGGGGTGCAGTACTTC	CASRYDRGLGVQYF
.	TRBV11-2	.	15	TRBJ1-1	TGTGCCAGCAGCGCCGGACACAACATTAACACTGAAGCTTTCTTT	CASSAGHNINTEAFF
TRBD1	TRBV11-2	many	13	TRBJ1-2	TGTGCCAGCAGCCCCGGACAGGATTATGGCTACACCTTC	CASSPGQDYGYTF
TRBD2	TRBV5-1	few	15	TRBJ2-1	TGCGCCAGCAGCACCGGGACTATTGGGGACAATGAGCAGTTCTTC	CASSTGTIGDNEQFF
.	TRBV7-3	.	13	TRBJ1-1	TGTGCCAGCAGCTTAAACGGGAACACTGAAGCTTTCTTT	CASSLNGNTEAFF
TRBD2	TRBV4-2	.	16	TRBJ2-1	TGTGCCAGCAGCCATTCCGGGACTAGCGGATCCGTTGAGCAGTTCTTC	CASSHSGTSGSVEQFF
.	TRBV9	once	15	TRBJ2-2	TGTGCCAGCAGCGTAGCCGGCGGGAACACCGGGGAGCTGTTTTTT	CASSVAGGNTGELFF
.	TRBV18	.	16	TRBJ2-2	TGTGCCAGCTCACCACGGGCGGGGCCCTCCACCGGGGAGCTGTTTTTT	CASSPRAGPSTGELFF
TRBD1	TRBV18	few	13	TRBJ2-4	TGTGCCAGCTCACCCCCCAGCCGGGACAGGACCTACTTC	CASSPPSRDRTYF
.	TRBV5-3	few	14	TRBJ1-1	TGTGCCAGAGGTGACCTCCGGGAGAACACTGAAGCTTTCTTT	CARGDLRENTEAFF
.	TRBV30	few	14	TRBJ2-2	.	CAWSPDSTPGSCFF
.	TRBV28	.	15	TRBJ1-2	TGTGCCAGCAGTTTAGGCTTCCCTGTGGACTATGGCTACACCTTC	CASSLGFPVDYGYTF
.	TRBV10-2	.	11	TRBJ1-1	TGCGCCAGCAGAGGCGGGCGTGAAGCTTTCTTT	CASRGGREAFF
TRBD2	TRBV7-2	once	19	TRBJ2-1	TGTGCCAGCAGCCCGCCGGGCGGGAGGGCCTCGACCTCCTACAATGAGCAGTTCTTC	CASSPPGGRASTSYNEQFF
.	TRBV4-3	few	16	TRBJ2-1	TGCGCCAGCAGCCAAGAAGCCAGCGCGAGGGCGAATGAGCAGTTCTTC	CASSQEASARANEQFF
.	TRBV9	few	14	TRBJ1-1	TGTGCCAGCAGCGCCAGCCCAGGGAACACTGAAGCTTTCTTT	CASSASPGNTEAFF
TRBD2	TRBV11-2	.	13	TRBJ2-7	TGTGCCAGCAGCCACAATGCCCTAGCGGGAGGGTACTTC	CASSHNALAGGYF
.	TRBV6-5	.	14	TRBJ1-4	TGTGCCAGCAGTTACTCTTCGTCGGGGGAAAAACTGTTTTTT	CASSYSSSGEKLFF
.	TRBV20-1	.	11	TRBJ1-2	TGCAGTGCCGGGGACTCGGGAGGCTACACCTTC	CSAGDSGGYTF
TRBD1	TRBV28	.	13	TRBJ1-2	TGTGCCATCATAGGACAGGGGGCGGGCGGCTACACCTTC	CAIIGQGAGGYTF
TRBD1	TRBV19	.	15	TRBJ1-5	TGTGCCAGTATCGGAGGACAGGTCCTCAATCAGCCCCAGCATTTT	CASIGGQVLNQPQHF
.	TRBV28	few	12	TRBJ2-7	TGTGGCACATCAGTAAGGGAGTACGAGCAGTACTTC	CGTSVREYEQYF
.	TRBV7-3	.	14	TRBJ1-3	TGTGCCAGCAGCCTCGGGGGCTCTGGAAACACCATATATTTT	CASSLGGSGNTIYF
.	TRBV7-2	few	16	TRBJ2-6	TGTGCCAGCAGCACCTCACAGGTCTCCGGGGCCAACGTCCTGACTTTC	CASSTSQVSGANVLTF
.	TRBV11-3	few	12	TRBJ2-1	TGTGCCAGCAGCTTAGATCTCAATGAGCAGTTCTTC	CASSLDLNEQFF
.	TRBV5-1	few	15	TRBJ2-2	TGCGCCAGCAGCTTGGAAGGACTATACACCGGGGAGCTGTTTTTT	CASSLEGLYTGELFF
.	TRBV7-9	.	15	TRBJ1-1	TGTGCCAGCAGCTTAGGCGTTCTCCTGAACACTGAAGCTTTCTTT	CASSLGVLLNTEAFF